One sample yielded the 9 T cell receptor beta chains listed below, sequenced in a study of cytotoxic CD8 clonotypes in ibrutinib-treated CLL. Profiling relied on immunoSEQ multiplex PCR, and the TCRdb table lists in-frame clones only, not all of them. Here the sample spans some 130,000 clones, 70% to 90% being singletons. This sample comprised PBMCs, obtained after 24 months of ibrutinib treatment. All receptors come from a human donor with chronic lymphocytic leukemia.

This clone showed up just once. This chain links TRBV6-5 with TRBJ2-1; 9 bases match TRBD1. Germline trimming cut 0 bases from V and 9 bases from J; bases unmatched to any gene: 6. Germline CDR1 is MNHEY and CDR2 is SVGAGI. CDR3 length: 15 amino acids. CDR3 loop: CASSYSGTGSGEQFF. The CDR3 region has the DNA TGTGCCAGCAGTTACTCCGGGACAGGGTCGGGTGAGCAGTTCTTC.

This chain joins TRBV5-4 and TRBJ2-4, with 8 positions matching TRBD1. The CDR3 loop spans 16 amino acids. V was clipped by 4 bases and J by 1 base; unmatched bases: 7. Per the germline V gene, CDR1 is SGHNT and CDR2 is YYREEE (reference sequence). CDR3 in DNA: TGTGCCAGCAGCGCCCAGGGGGCACGGGCCAAAAACATTCAGTACTTC. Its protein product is CASSAQGARAKNIQYF.

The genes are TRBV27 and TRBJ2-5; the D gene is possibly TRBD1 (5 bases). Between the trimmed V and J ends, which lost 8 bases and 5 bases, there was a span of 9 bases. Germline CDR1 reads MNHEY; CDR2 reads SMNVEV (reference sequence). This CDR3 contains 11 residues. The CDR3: CASAQGETQYF. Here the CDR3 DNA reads TGTGCCAGCGCCCAGGGCGAGACCCAGTACTTC.

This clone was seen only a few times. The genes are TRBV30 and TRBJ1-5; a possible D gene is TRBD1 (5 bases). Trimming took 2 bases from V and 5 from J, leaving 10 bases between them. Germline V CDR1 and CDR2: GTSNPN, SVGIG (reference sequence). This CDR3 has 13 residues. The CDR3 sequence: CAWSLGGYQPQHF. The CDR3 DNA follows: TGTGCCTGGAGTCTCGGGGGATATCAGCCCCAGCATTTT.

Here the CDR3 DNA reads TGTGCCAGCAGCGTAGGAACTCTCGTGCCGAACAATGAGCAGTTCTTC. This encodes CASSVGTLVPNNEQFF. The V gene is TRBV9, the J gene TRBJ2-1; D remains ambiguous. Germline loops: CDR1 SGDLS, CDR2 YYNGEE. Trimming left V 0 bases short and J 5 bases short, with 15 bases between. The CDR3 has 16 amino acids. The complete variable domain, with remaining parts taken from reference TRBV9 and TRBJ2-1, reads DSGVTQTPKHLITATGQRVTLRCSPRSGDLSVYWYQQSLDQGLQFLIQYYNGEERAKGNILERFSAQQFPDLHSELNLSSLELGDSALYFCASSVGTLVPNNEQFFGPGTRLTVL.

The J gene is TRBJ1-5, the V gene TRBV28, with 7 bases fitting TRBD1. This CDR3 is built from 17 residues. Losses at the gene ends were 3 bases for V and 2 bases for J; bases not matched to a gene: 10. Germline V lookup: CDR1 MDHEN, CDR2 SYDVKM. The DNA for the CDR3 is TGTGCCAGCAGTTTTCCGAAGACAGGGCTGGGCAATCAGCCCCAGCATTTT. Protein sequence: CASSFPKTGLGNQPQHF.

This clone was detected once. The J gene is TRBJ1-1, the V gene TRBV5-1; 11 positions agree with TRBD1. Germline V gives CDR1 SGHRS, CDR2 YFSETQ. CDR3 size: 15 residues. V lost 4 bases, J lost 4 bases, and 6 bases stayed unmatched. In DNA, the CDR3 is TGCGCCAGCAGCGCAACAGGGACAGGGGGCACTGAAGCTTTCTTT. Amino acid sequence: CASSATGTGGTEAFF.

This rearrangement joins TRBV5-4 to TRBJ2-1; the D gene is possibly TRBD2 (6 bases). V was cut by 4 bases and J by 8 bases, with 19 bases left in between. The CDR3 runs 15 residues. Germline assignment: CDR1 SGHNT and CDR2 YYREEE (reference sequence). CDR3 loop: CASSRRELAKHEQFF. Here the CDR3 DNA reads TGTGCCAGCAGCCGAAGGGAACTAGCCAAACATGAGCAGTTCTTC.

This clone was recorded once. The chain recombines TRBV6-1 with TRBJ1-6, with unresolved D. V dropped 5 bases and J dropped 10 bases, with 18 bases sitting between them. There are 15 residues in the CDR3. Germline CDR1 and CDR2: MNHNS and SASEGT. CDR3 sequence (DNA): TGTGCCAGCAGTCTCGGAGACCTAGAAAACTCACCCCTCCACTTT. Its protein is CASSLGDLENSPLHF.